Shown below are 21 T cell receptor beta chains from a single sample sequenced in a study of OX40 agonist ivuxolimab in advanced cancers. TCRdb's copy holds only in-frame clones and misses some; the assay was immunoSEQ multiplex PCR. The repertoire holds approximately 44,000 clones, with 80% as singletons. Specimen: CD4+ or CD8+ T cells sorted from blood, collected in a trial of the OX40 agonist ivuxolimab. All receptors come from an adult with an advanced solid tumor such as melanoma, head and neck, liver or kidney cancer.

The chain recombines TRBV11-2 with TRBJ2-7; maybe TRBD1 (6 bases). Per the germline V gene, CDR1 is SGHAT and CDR2 is FQNNGV. The CDR3 sequence is 13 residues long. Trimming pared 5 bases from V and 2 bases from J, leaving 10 bases between. The CDR3 nucleotides read TGTGCCAGCAGCACCACAGGGACCTACGAGCAGTACTTC. Protein: CASSTTGTYEQYF.

The V call is TRBV15, the J call TRBJ1-1; D possibly corresponds to TRBD1 (5 bases). CDR3 length: 14 residues. The germline CDR1 and CDR2 sequences are LNHNV and YYDKDF (reference sequence). Trimming cost V 0 bases and J 5 bases, with 10 bases left between them. CDR3 sequence (DNA): TGTGCCACCAGCAGAGACGGGGCAGGGACTGAAGCTTTCTTT. Protein product: CATSRDGAGTEAFF.

The V call is TRBV2, the J call TRBJ2-3; 8 bases line up with TRBD2. The V gene end was trimmed by 6 bases and the J gene end by 2 bases; junction bases not matched to a gene: 4. Looked up from germline, CDR1 is SNHLY and CDR2 is FYNNEI. CDR3 length: 14 residues. In DNA, the CDR3 is TGTGCCAGCAGCACGGGGGGGTTCACAGATACGCAGTATTTT. Encoded protein: CASSTGGFTDTQYF.

The genes are TRBV7-3 and TRBJ2-2; 10 bases are a match to TRBD2. The J segment lost 0 bases and the V segment lost 1 base, leaving 2 bases of the junction unmatched. The CDR3 loop spans 17 amino acids. Germline V lookup: CDR1 SGHTA, CDR2 FQGTGA. In DNA, the CDR3 is TGTGCCAGCAGCTTAATGGGACTAGCGTCGAACACCGGGGAGCTGTTTTTT. Its protein is CASSLMGLASNTGELFF.

The chain carries TRBV5-3 and TRBJ2-1; the match to TRBD2 covers 10 bases. TRBV5-3 is labeled an ORF, and its function is uncertain. CDR3 length: 17 residues. Trimming cost V 0 bases and J 4 bases; bases outside gene matches: 7. CDR3: CARSLAVTSGEYNEQFF. Written as DNA, the CDR3 is TGTGCCAGAAGCTTGGCCGTTACTAGCGGGGAGTACAATGAGCAGTTCTTC.

The rearrangement joins TRBV5-1 to TRBJ2-2; TRBD1 aligns across 9 bases. The length of the CDR3 is 15 residues. V lost 4 bases, J lost 6 bases, and 7 bases stayed unmatched. The germline CDR1 and CDR2 sequences are SGHRS and YFSETQ. The CDR3 DNA sequence: TGCGCCAGCAGCGGAGGACAGGGGACCGCCGGGGAGCTGTTTTTT. This encodes CASSGGQGTAGELFF. The full variable domain, with the rest looked up from reference TRBV5-1 and TRBJ2-2, is KAGVTQTPRYLIKTRGQQVTLSCSPISGHRSVSWYQQTPGQGLQFLFEYFSETQRNKGNFPGRFSGRQFSNSRSEMNVSTLELGDSALYLCASSGGQGTAGELFFGEGSRLTVL.

The chain recombines TRBV30 with TRBJ2-2; 13 nucleotides match TRBD2. This CDR3 spans 15 amino acids. The junction had 9 bases not matched to a gene; V was cut back by 8 bases and J by 6 bases. CDR1 and CDR2 from the germline V gene are GTSNPN and SVGIG (reference sequence). CDR3 coding DNA: TGTGCCGCCCAACTAGCGGGAGGGCCCGCCGGGGAGCTGTTTTTT. This gives the protein CAAQLAGGPAGELFF.

This clone was detected only once. The chain is built from TRBV15 and TRBJ2-2, with D uncertain. The CDR3 consists of 12 residues. Germline CDR1 is LNHNV and CDR2 is YYDKDF (reference sequence). V gave up 3 bases and J gave up 5 bases, with 4 bases separating them. The CDR3 reads CATSSRTGELFF. The CDR3 DNA sequence: TGTGCCACCAGCAGTAGAACCGGGGAGCTGTTTTTT.

J is TRBJ1-2 and V is TRBV16; TRBD1 aligns across 12 bases. The CDR3 has 16 amino acids. Losses at the gene ends were 4 bases for V and 3 bases for J; bases not matched to a gene: 6. Germline-derived CDR1 and CDR2 are KGHSY and FQNENV. The CDR3 nucleotides read TGTGCCAGCAGCCCCCGGGACAGGGGGCTGGACTATGGCTACACCTTC. Amino acids: CASSPRDRGLDYGYTF.

The chain employs TRBV6-5 and TRBJ2-1; 9 bases match TRBD1. J gave up 6 bases and V 8 bases, and 11 bases lay outside the gene matches. The CDR3 spans 15 residues. The germline CDR1 and CDR2 sequences are MNHEY and SVGAGI. CDR3 coding DNA: TGTGCCAGCCACAGGGGGGGACAGGGTGTCAATGAGCAGTTCTTC. This translates into CASHRGGQGVNEQFF.

About this clone: The CDR3 does not close with the conserved phenylalanine or tryptophan, likely indicating a read error. Because the CDR3's place on the DNA is in doubt, the DNA is left out and the CDR3 is given as listed by TCRdb. The chain uses TRBV30 and TRBJ1-2. Germline loops: CDR1 GTSNPN, CDR2 SVGIG (reference sequence). The CDR3 length equals 11 residues, ends included. This chain's CDR3 is CAWSHRGGLES.

The chain uses TRBV13 and TRBJ2-5, with a tentative D call TRBD1 (6 bases). CDR1 PRHDT and CDR2 FYEKMQ come from the germline V gene (reference sequence). V was clipped by 4 bases and J by 5 bases, with 17 bases between them. The CDR3 is made up of 15 amino acids. The CDR3 loop reads CASSSLKQGWETQYF. The CDR3 nucleotides are TGTGCCAGCAGCTCACTAAAACAGGGATGGGAGACCCAGTACTTC.

The chain links TRBV7-6 to TRBJ2-7, with 8 bases fitting TRBD1. This CDR3 region has 15 residues. Unmatched junction bases numbered 7, after V lost 5 bases and J lost 1 base. Germline CDR1 and CDR2: SGHVS and FNYEAQ. CDR3 in DNA: TGTGCCAGCAGCCCAAGGACAGGGCCTTCCTACGAGCAGTACTTC. Translation gives CASSPRTGPSYEQYF.

This clone was observed a handful of times. The genes are TRBV7-6 and TRBJ2-5, with D perhaps assigned TRBD1 or TRBD2 (5 bases each). V was shortened by 5 bases and J by 2 bases, with 18 bases between the two germline ends. Per germline, CDR1 SGHVS and CDR2 FNYEAQ. The CDR3 runs to 16 residues. CDR3 bases: TGTGCCAGCAGCCCTCGAGTTGGGGGTGGGCAAGAGACCCAGTACTTC. Residues: CASSPRVGGGQETQYF.

The chain uses TRBV5-1 and TRBJ1-4; no definite D call. Per the germline V gene, CDR1 is SGHRS and CDR2 is YFSETQ. Trimming cost V 2 bases and J 1 base, with 12 bases left between them. The CDR3 is 16 amino acids. CDR3 protein: CASSLRMTGTNEKLFF. Written as DNA, the CDR3 is TGCGCCAGCAGCTTACGGATGACGGGAACTAATGAAAAACTGTTTTTT.

This clone came up a few times. This chain joins TRBV4-1 and TRBJ1-6; D is ambiguous. Germline values: CDR1 MGHRA, CDR2 YSYEKL. Deletions cut 0 bases from V and 7 bases from J, with 22 bases between. The CDR3 runs 19 residues. The DNA for the CDR3 is TGCGCCAGCAGCCAAGATTGGCTCCGCTCCCGGGCGAAAAATTCACCCCTCCACTTT. Its translation is CASSQDWLRSRAKNSPLHF.

This chain connects TRBV6-1 to TRBJ2-2; 11 bases are a match to TRBD2. The V and J ends lost 7 bases and 7 bases, in that order; junction bases with no gene match: 8. CDR3 length: 15 amino acids. CDR1 and CDR2 (germline): MNHNS, SASEGT. This CDR3 reads CASKTSGTKIGELFF. The CDR3 bases are TGTGCCAGCAAGACTAGCGGGACGAAGATCGGGGAGCTGTTTTTT.

V and J are TRBV2 and TRBJ2-2; D is possibly TRBD2 (7 bases). The ends were cut back, 7 bases at V and 3 bases at J, with 18 bases in the middle. This CDR3 has 16 residues. The germline V gene encodes CDR1 SNHLY and CDR2 FYNNEI. The CDR3: CASKGVAGGYTGELFF. CDR3 sequence (DNA): TGTGCCAGCAAGGGGGTAGCGGGCGGGTACACCGGGGAGCTGTTTTTT.

The rearrangement joins TRBV2 to TRBJ2-7; D remains ambiguous. This CDR3 spans 13 amino acids. Germline lookup yields CDR1 SNHLY and CDR2 FYNNEI. Trimming shortened V by 3 bases and J by 0 bases, and 6 bases separated the two germline ends. The CDR3 DNA follows: TGTGCCAGCAGTGAGGGCAGCTCCTACGAGCAGTACTTC. Encoded protein: CASSEGSSYEQYF.

The CDR3: CASSSIPSPKSYPYEQYF. CDR3 bases: TGTGCCAGCAGCTCTATCCCCTCTCCAAAGTCTTACCCCTACGAGCAGTACTTC. J is TRBJ2-7 and V is TRBV11-2; the D is unclear. CDR1 SGHAT and CDR2 FQNNGV come from the germline V gene. V was pared by 4 bases and J by 2 bases, with 24 bases between. This CDR3 is 18 amino acids long.

Regarding this clone: The same CDR3 arises from other DNA sequences in this sample as well. The chain links TRBV6-5 to TRBJ1-1; D is unclear. CDR1 MNHEY and CDR2 SVGAGI come from the germline V gene. V was cut by 6 bases and J by 1 base, with 9 bases left in between. The CDR3 extends over 13 amino acids. Here the CDR3 DNA reads TGTGCCAGCAGCCATCCGGAGAACACTGAAGCTTTCTTT. It specifies CASSHPENTEAFF.